These 32 T cell receptor beta chains were all obtained from the same sample, sequenced in a study of blood T cell repertoires in COVID-19. Libraries were prepared by immunoSEQ multiplex PCR; TCRdb keeps only in-frame clonotypes and omits some of them. Here the sample spans 90,000 to 150,000 clones, around four fifths being singletons. Sequencing was carried out using peripheral blood. The receptors were sampled from a human donor in a cohort sampled during active COVID-19.

The CDR3 sequence: CASSPGLGGNEQFF. In DNA, the CDR3 is TGTGCCAGCAGTCCGGGACTAGGCGGAAATGAGCAGTTCTTC. This chain connects TRBV2 to TRBJ2-1, with 8 nucleotides matching TRBD2. Germline lookup yields CDR1 SNHLY and CDR2 FYNNEI. V trimming: 5 bases; J trimming: 7 bases; junction bases outside the gene matches: 7. The CDR3 sequence is 14 residues long.

The chain employs TRBV6-5 and TRBJ1-1; 7 bases line up with TRBD1. CDR3 size: 15 residues. The ends lost 0 bases at V and 1 base at J; junction bases unmatched: 2. CDR1 MNHEY and CDR2 SVGAGI come from the germline V gene. The CDR3 DNA sequence: TGTGCCAGCAGTTACTCGCCAGGGGGGAACACTGAAGCTTTCTTT. It translates to CASSYSPGGNTEAFF.

CDR3: CASSLGPQGSSGNTIYF. In nucleotides, the CDR3 is TGCGCCAGCAGCTTGGGCCCGCAGGGAAGCTCTGGAAACACCATATATTTT. The chain combines TRBV5-1 with TRBJ1-3; D is perhaps TRBD1 (5 bases). Trimming removed 0 bases at V and 0 bases at J, with 13 bases between. CDR1 SGHRS and CDR2 YFSETQ come from the germline V gene. This CDR3 has 17 amino acids.

This sequence joins TRBV7-9 and TRBJ1-1, with 7 nucleotides matching TRBD1. Germline V lookup: CDR1 SEHNR, CDR2 FQNEAQ (reference sequence). The CDR3 loop spans 14 amino acids. The V and J ends lost 5 bases and 0 bases, in that order; junction bases with no gene match: 3. The CDR3 reads CASSEGALNTEAFF. Written as DNA, the CDR3 is TGTGCCAGCAGCGAGGGGGCTTTGAACACTGAAGCTTTCTTT.

V usage is TRBV24-1 and J usage is TRBJ2-1, with 10 bases fitting TRBD1. Trimming took 0 bases from V and 8 from J; bases not matched to a gene: 6. CDR1 is KGHDR and CDR2 is SFDVKD in the germline V gene. The CDR3 runs 16 residues. For the CDR3, the DNA is TGTGCCACCAGTGATTTGGTAGGACAGGGGGGCCATGAGCAGTTCTTC. Translating gives CATSDLVGQGGHEQFF.

This clone has only one observation. This chain joins TRBV19 and TRBJ1-3, with 8 bases lining up with TRBD1. The CDR3 is 16 residues long. Germline V gene sequence: CDR1 LNHDA, CDR2 SQIVND (reference sequence). The J segment lost 0 bases and the V segment lost 3 bases, leaving 4 bases of the junction unmatched. The CDR3 DNA follows: TGTGCCAGTAGTATGACAGGGGTGAGCTCTGGAAACACCATATATTTT. Protein product: CASSMTGVSSGNTIYF.

V usage is TRBV15 and J usage is TRBJ2-7, with a weak D call TRBD2 (7 bases). With 2 bases removed from V and 7 bases from J, the gap between germline ends came to 21 bases. This CDR3 spans 16 amino acids. Per the germline V gene, CDR1 is LNHNV and CDR2 is YYDKDF (reference sequence). The DNA of the CDR3 is TGTGCCACCAGCAGACTCCCGGGGGGCAATCCGGGGGAGCAGTACTTC. This gives the protein CATSRLPGGNPGEQYF. Filled out from reference TRBV15 and TRBJ2-7, the complete variable domain reads DAMVIQNPRYQVTQFGKPVTLSCSQTLNHNVMYWYQQKSSQAPKLLFHYYDKDFNNEADTPDNFQSRRPNTSFCFLDIRSPGLGDTAMYLCATSRLPGGNPGEQYFGPGTRLTVT.

This chain joins TRBV25-1 and TRBJ1-1; D not certain. Trimming stripped 0 bases from V and 4 bases from J, with 6 bases between. Germline V CDR1 and CDR2: MGHDK, SYGVNS. The CDR3 is 13 amino acids. The CDR3 region has the DNA TGTGCCAGCAGTGAATATTATAGCACTGAAGCTTTCTTT. Translation: CASSEYYSTEAFF.

This chain uses TRBV4-3 with TRBJ2-3, with 8 positions matching TRBD2. Germline values: CDR1 LGHNA, CDR2 YSLEER. CDR3 length equals 19 residues. J lost 0 bases, V lost 3 bases, and 14 bases had no gene match. DNA of the CDR3: TGCGCCAGCAGCCACTATATGGGGTTTGCGGGGGGCAGCACAGATACGCAGTATTTT. Residues: CASSHYMGFAGGSTDTQYF.

The chain uses TRBV24-1 and TRBJ2-6; D may be TRBD2 (6 bases). Germline-derived CDR1 and CDR2 are KGHDR and SFDVKD. Deletions cut 4 bases from V and 3 bases from J, with 15 bases between. The CDR3 has 17 amino acids. In DNA, the CDR3 is TGTGCCACCAGTGACCCCAAGGTCGGGAGTGGGGCCAACGTCCTGACTTTC. Translated: CATSDPKVGSGANVLTF.

The chain recombines TRBV2 with TRBJ1-2, with 8 bases matching TRBD1. The V and J ends lost 7 bases and 1 base, in that order; junction bases with no gene match: 11. There are 16 residues in the CDR3. From germline, CDR1 is SNHLY and CDR2 FYNNEI. The CDR3 bases are TGTGCCAGCAACCTCGATGGACAGGGCTTTAACTATGGCTACACCTTC. Translating it yields CASNLDGQGFNYGYTF.

This chain joins TRBV27 and TRBJ1-6; TRBD1 is a possible D gene (6 bases). Germline CDR1 MNHEY, CDR2 SMNVEV (reference sequence). The CDR3 totals 14 residues. Trimming stripped 6 bases from V and 10 bases from J, with 16 bases between. CDR3 bases: TGTGCCAGCAGATACAGGGAGTTCGGGTCACCCCTCCACTTT. As protein: CASRYREFGSPLHF.

The gene calls are TRBV2 and TRBJ1-3; D perhaps matches TRBD1 (5 bases). The ends were cut back, 5 bases at V and 4 bases at J, with 18 bases in the middle. The CDR3 contains 16 residues. Germline V gene data show CDR1 as SNHLY and CDR2 as FYNNEI. CDR3 loop: CASSLGRTGGGNTIYF. CDR3 nucleotide sequence: TGTGCCAGCAGTCTGGGGCGGACCGGGGGAGGAAACACCATATATTTT.

The chain recombines TRBV4-3 with TRBJ2-2, with 9 bases fitting TRBD1. Germline values: CDR1 LGHNA, CDR2 YSLEER. The CDR3 extends over 17 amino acids. V was clipped by 3 bases and J by 0 bases; unmatched bases: 5. CDR3 protein: CASSQGRQGANTGELFF. The CDR3, as DNA: TGCGCCAGCAGCCAGGGGAGACAGGGGGCGAACACCGGGGAGCTGTTTTTT.

V is TRBV5-1 and J is TRBJ2-5, with TRBD2 identical over 8 bases. With 4 bases clipped from V and 1 base from J, the junction kept 3 bases outside the gene matches. This CDR3 is built from 14 residues. The germline CDR1 and CDR2 sequences are SGHRS and YFSETQ. The CDR3 DNA follows: TGCGCCAGCAGCCTGACTAGCGCCCAAGAGACCCAGTACTTC. Protein: CASSLTSAQETQYF.

Only one count was recorded for this clone. This rearrangement joins TRBV6-6 to TRBJ2-7; the D gene is possibly TRBD1 (6 bases). The CDR3 runs to 13 residues. Trimming stripped 4 bases from V and 5 bases from J, with 12 bases between. Per germline, CDR1 MNHNY and CDR2 SVGAGI (reference sequence). The CDR3 DNA sequence: TGTGCCAGCAGTTTCCCAGGGGTCGACGAGCAGTACTTC. This encodes CASSFPGVDEQYF.

The V gene is TRBV7-9, the J gene TRBJ2-5; 9 bases are shared with TRBD2. Germline V gene data show CDR1 as SEHNR and CDR2 as FQNEAQ (reference sequence). The ends lost 2 bases at V and 3 bases at J; junction bases unmatched: 13. The length of the CDR3 is 18 residues. This CDR3 reads CASSLSLSGGPSEETQYF. The CDR3 DNA is TGTGCCAGCAGCTTATCCTTAAGCGGGGGGCCATCGGAAGAGACCCAGTACTTC.

This clone has more than one count but fewer than ten. V is TRBV10-3 and J is TRBJ2-2, with 8 nucleotides matching TRBD2. The V segment lost 0 bases and the J segment 6 bases; nucleotides outside the gene matches: 6. CDR3 length: 16 amino acids. The germline V gene encodes CDR1 ENHRY and CDR2 SYGVKD. CDR3 amino acids: CAISESRAGDAGELFF. The CDR3 DNA reads as TGTGCCATCAGTGAGTCCCGAGCGGGGGACGCCGGGGAGCTGTTTTTT.

The J gene is TRBJ2-7, the V gene TRBV2, with 7 nucleotides matching TRBD2. After removal of 6 bases from V and 2 bases from J, the junction contained 10 bases not matched to a gene. The CDR3 runs to 15 residues. The germline V gene has CDR1 SNHLY and CDR2 FYNNEI. The CDR3 bases are TGTGCCAGCAGGGGTGGTGGGAGGGGACCCTACGAGCAGTACTTC. Protein product: CASRGGGRGPYEQYF.

This clone was seen once. The genes are TRBV6-5 and TRBJ1-1; weak D call: TRBD1 (5 bases). V gave up 10 bases and J gave up 0 bases, with 15 bases separating them. This CDR3 region has 14 residues. CDR1 MNHEY and CDR2 SVGAGI come from the germline V gene. In DNA, the CDR3 is TGTGCCACCGCCGGCGGGGACCTGAACACTGAAGCTTTCTTT. Protein product: CATAGGDLNTEAFF.

The chain employs TRBV18 and TRBJ1-5; 7 nucleotides align to TRBD1. The CDR3 runs 17 residues. Trimming at V came to 0 bases and at J to 0 bases, leaving 5 bases not matched to a gene. Per the germline V gene, CDR1 is KGHSH and CDR2 is LQKENI. The CDR3 loop reads CASSPPSGGYSNQPQHF. The CDR3 DNA sequence: TGTGCCAGCTCACCACCGTCAGGGGGGTATAGCAATCAGCCCCAGCATTTT.

The chain has TRBV7-2 and TRBJ2-3, with 13 nucleotides matching TRBD2. This CDR3 comprises 16 residues. From germline, CDR1 is SGHTA and CDR2 FQGNSA. J gave up 5 bases and V 5 bases, and 7 bases lay outside the gene matches. The CDR3 spells CASSHRTSGGGDTQYF. The CDR3 nucleotides are TGTGCCAGCAGCCACAGGACTAGCGGGGGCGGAGATACGCAGTATTTT.

The rearrangement uses TRBV6-5 and TRBJ2-7, with TRBD2 matching 7 bases. V trimming: 8 bases; J trimming: 1 base; junction bases outside the gene matches: 11. Germline-derived CDR1 and CDR2 are MNHEY and SVGAGI. There are 15 residues in the CDR3. The CDR3 DNA follows: TGTGCCAGCTTTCCACGGGACTACAGTTCCTACGAGCAGTACTTC. Translating gives CASFPRDYSSYEQYF.

The rearrangement joins TRBV29-1 to TRBJ2-3; 9 bases agree with TRBD2. V trimming: 0 bases; J trimming: 3 bases; junction bases outside the gene matches: 10. The CDR3 consists of 17 residues. From germline, CDR1 is SQVTM and CDR2 ANQGSEA. CDR3 nucleotide sequence: TGCAGCGTTGAAGACGGGGGGATTAGCGGGGGTACAGATACGCAGTATTTT. It specifies CSVEDGGISGGTDTQYF.

The V call is TRBV6-2 or TRBV6-3, the J call TRBJ1-2; 10 nucleotides match TRBD1. Trimming removed 5 bases from V and 11 bases from J; junction bases left unmatched: 11. This CDR3 comprises 14 residues. Germline values: CDR1 MNHEY, CDR2 SVGEGT. In nucleotides, the CDR3 is TGTGCCAGCAGTGCCCCCGGGACAGGGGTGGAGTACACCTTC. It encodes CASSAPGTGVEYTF.

This chain uses TRBV18 with TRBJ2-2, with 8 bases lining up with TRBD2. CDR1 KGHSH and CDR2 LQKENI come from the germline V gene. The CDR3 is made up of 17 amino acids. V dropped 3 bases and J dropped 7; count of bases not matched to a gene: 13. The CDR3 spells CASSPRKTGGPGGELFF. CDR3 DNA sequence: TGTGCCAGCTCACCGAGGAAGACGGGGGGGCCAGGCGGGGAGCTGTTTTTT.

The chain carries TRBV28 and TRBJ1-2; 7 nucleotides align to TRBD1. The CDR3 sequence is 15 residues long. Losses at the gene ends were 5 bases for V and 1 base for J; bases not matched to a gene: 7. Germline V gene lookup returns CDR1 MDHEN and CDR2 SYDVKM. CDR3 sequence reads: CASSQPGQFNYGYTF. Written as DNA, the CDR3 is TGTGCCAGCAGTCAGCCGGGACAGTTTAACTATGGCTACACCTTC.

This chain joins TRBV4-1 and TRBJ1-2; unclear D gene. Per the germline V gene, CDR1 is MGHRA and CDR2 is YSYEKL. Trimming shortened V by 0 bases and J by 8 bases, and 16 bases separated the two germline ends. There are 15 residues in the CDR3. CDR3 protein: CASSQEVAAPGGYTF. Written as DNA, the CDR3 is TGCGCCAGCAGCCAAGAAGTCGCAGCCCCGGGGGGCTACACCTTC.

This clone was observed a handful of times. The rearrangement joins TRBV6-6 to TRBJ2-7, with 8 bases matching TRBD1. Losses at the gene ends were 8 bases for V and 3 bases for J; bases not matched to a gene: 6. The CDR3 totals 13 residues. Germline CDR1 is MNHNY and CDR2 is SVGAGI (reference sequence). The CDR3 loop reads CASGQGAGYEQYF. The CDR3 bases are TGTGCCAGCGGGCAGGGGGCGGGCTACGAGCAGTACTTC.

The count of this clone is one. The J gene is TRBJ1-2, the V gene TRBV5-6; possible D gene TRBD1, 5 bases. Germline V gives CDR1 SGHDT, CDR2 YYEEEE. The CDR3 length is 14 residues. V lost 4 bases and J 3 bases, leaving 13 bases between the germline ends. The CDR3 reads CASSGHRLHYGYTF. The CDR3 DNA sequence: TGTGCCAGCAGCGGACACCGACTGCACTATGGCTACACCTTC.

The V gene is TRBV6-5, the J gene TRBJ1-6; TRBD1 agrees at 10 bases. Germline-derived CDR1 and CDR2 are MNHEY and SVGAGI. This CDR3 spans 15 amino acids. Trimming cost V 6 bases and J 6 bases; bases outside gene matches: 5. The CDR3 DNA reads as TGTGCCAGCAGCCAGGGGACAGGGGTTAATTCACCCCTCCACTTT. As protein: CASSQGTGVNSPLHF.

The rearrangement links TRBV9 to TRBJ2-1; TRBD2 is a possible D gene (6 bases). The CDR3 covers 15 residues. Germline CDR1 reads SGDLS; CDR2 reads YYNGEE. V was cut by 2 bases and J by 0 bases, with 9 bases left in between. This CDR3 is CASSVSGSSYNEQFF. The CDR3 DNA sequence: TGTGCCAGCAGCGTTAGCGGTAGCTCCTACAATGAGCAGTTCTTC.